What follows are 10 T cell receptor beta chains derived from one specimen sequenced in a study of T cell repertoires in aging, cancer and after chemotherapy. A mixed TRB-A/B primer pool amplified rearranged TRB by multiplex touch-down PCR. Each CDR3 protein is one row after TCRdb ran MiXCR on the multiplex PCR reads. The table records some 10,000 distinct CDR3 sequences, under 50% of them present only once. TCR beta rearrangements were amplified from peripheral blood genomic DNA. Specimen: blood. The receptor set was obtained from a human donor in good health.

This sequence joins TRBV6-4 and TRBJ2-2; D gene unclear. The length of the CDR3 is 14 residues. Germline V CDR1 and CDR2: MRHNA, SNTAGT. V was cut by 6 bases and J by 0 bases, with 8 bases left in between. CDR3 sequence (DNA): TGTGCCAGCAGAAGATACGCGAACACCGGGGAGCTGTTTTTT. This codes for CASRRYANTGELFF.

This clonotype was seen once. V is TRBV5-4 and J is TRBJ2-1; TRBD2 aligns across 7 bases. Trimming cost V 2 bases and J 2 bases; bases outside gene matches: 4. From germline, CDR1 is SGHNT and CDR2 YYREEE (reference sequence). CDR3 size: 15 residues. The DNA of the CDR3 is TGTGCCAGCAGCTTTTTAGGGAGGGCCTACAATGAGCAGTTCTTC. Translated: CASSFLGRAYNEQFF.

This clonotype was detected only a few times. The chain employs TRBV6-2 or TRBV6-3 and TRBJ2-2, with unresolved D. The CDR3 runs to 16 residues. In germline, CDR1 is MNHEY, CDR2 SVGEGT. Trimming stripped 1 base from V and 6 bases from J, with 15 bases between. DNA for the CDR3: TGTGCCAGCAGTTACTGGACCGGTAGTTGGGCCGGGGAGCTGTTTTTT. It specifies CASSYWTGSWAGELFF.

The table lists this clonotype with a few counts. The chain is built from TRBV5-5 and TRBJ2-1; either TRBD1 or TRBD2 may supply D (6 bases each). Germline CDR1 is SGHKS and CDR2 is YYEKEE (reference sequence). V was trimmed by 0 bases and J by 5 bases, leaving 9 bases between them. The CDR3 extends over 14 amino acids. In DNA form, the CDR3 reads TGTGCCAGCAGCTTGGTCCGGGGGCACAATGAGCAGTTCTTC. Translation: CASSLVRGHNEQFF.

This clonotype is medium-sized. The V call is TRBV19, the J call TRBJ2-2; D not certain. With 5 bases removed from V and 5 bases from J, the gap between germline ends came to 12 bases. The CDR3 sequence is 14 residues long. From germline, CDR1 is LNHDA and CDR2 SQIVND (reference sequence). The CDR3 DNA follows: TGTGCCAGTAGTCCTAGTTTCAGGACCGGGGAGCTGTTTTTT. It is translated as CASSPSFRTGELFF.

By frequency in the sample, this clonotype is medium-sized (0.01 to 0.1%). CDR3 in amino acids: CASSSLAGGSTGELFF. CDR3 DNA sequence: TGTGCCAGTAGTAGTCTAGCGGGAGGGAGCACCGGGGAGCTGTTTTTT. J is TRBJ2-2 and V is TRBV19; TRBD2 matches at 12 bases. Germline lookup yields CDR1 LNHDA and CDR2 SQIVND (reference sequence). The CDR3 has 16 residues. V was clipped by 4 bases and J by 4 bases; unmatched bases: 4.

A few counts support this clonotype. The chain couples TRBV6-1 to TRBJ2-5; D not certain. This CDR3 contains 14 residues. Trimming took 7 bases from V and 5 from J, leaving 17 bases between them. Germline V gene sequence: CDR1 MNHNS, CDR2 SASEGT. CDR3 amino acids: CASTLGWAIETQYF. The CDR3 DNA sequence: TGTGCCAGCACTTTGGGGTGGGCAATCGAGACCCAGTACTTC.

This clonotype was observed a handful of times. The chain carries TRBV19 and TRBJ2-7, with a tentative D call TRBD2 (6 bases). V lost 4 bases and J lost 3, with 16 bases in between. CDR1 is LNHDA, CDR2 SQIVND, per germline (reference sequence). This CDR3 has 15 residues. The CDR3 is CASSTGLAGFYEQYF. The CDR3 bases are TGTGCCAGTAGTACGGGACTCGCGGGATTCTACGAGCAGTACTTC.

The rearrangement links TRBV6-2 or TRBV6-3 to TRBJ2-7; TRBD2 matches 7 bases. Germline lookup yields CDR1 MNHEY and CDR2 SVGEGT. The CDR3 consists of 15 residues. The junction had 12 bases not matched to a gene; V was cut back by 7 bases and J by 3 bases. The CDR3 DNA is TGTGCCAGCACCCCATCCGGGGGGAGTCACTACGAGCAGTACTTC. As protein: CASTPSGGSHYEQYF.

This clonotype was detected a few times. The chain combines TRBV6-5 with TRBJ1-4; D is possibly TRBD1 (6 bases). The CDR3 totals 14 residues. CDR1 and CDR2 (germline): MNHEY, SVGAGI. The ends were cut back, 7 bases at V and 2 bases at J, with 11 bases in the middle. As DNA, the CDR3 is TGTGCCAGCAAAGGGACACGGACTAATGAAAAACTGTTTTTT. It translates to CASKGTRTNEKLFF.